The rows below give T cell receptor beta chains drawn from one sample of a study of T cell responses to AZD1222 COVID-19 vaccine. Here immunoSEQ multiplex PCR was the method, and the copy in TCRdb shows in-frame clones only, minus some. The sample records about 130,000 clones, 90% being singletons. The sample was peripheral blood, taken on day 0 of AZD1222 vaccination. The receptors originated from an adult in good health. Each CDR3 is given with its conserved first and last residue. A D gene is named only where the DNA matches it firmly. Not every row has a clone size; where given, it reads once, few, many or a size class.

CDR3 protein	CDR3 DNA	clone size	V gene	J gene	D gene
CASSPTYGSTDTQYF	TGTGCCAGCAGCCCGACTTATGGGAGCACAGATACGCAGTATTTT	once	TRBV7-9	TRBJ2-3	NA
CASSRPSSGNTIYF	TGTGCCAGCAGCCGACCGTCCTCTGGAAACACCATATATTTT	few	TRBV7-9	TRBJ1-3	NA
CASSPSVGVGNQPQHF	TGTGCCAGCAGCCCCTCGGTAGGGGTTGGCAATCAGCCCCAGCATTTT	NA	TRBV7-2	TRBJ1-5	NA
CATSTRTGQNEKLFF	TGTGCCACCAGCACCAGGACAGGTCAAAATGAAAAACTGTTTTTT	NA	TRBV15	TRBJ1-4	TRBD1
CASNPTGGTGANVLTF	TGCGCCAGCAACCCGACAGGGGGGACTGGGGCCAACGTCCTGACTTTC	NA	TRBV5-1	TRBJ2-6	TRBD1
CASSLDGPYEQYF	TGCGCCAGCAGCTTGGACGGACCCTACGAGCAGTACTTC	NA	TRBV5-1	TRBJ2-7	NA
CASSLGLAGGAGTDTQYF	TGTGCCAGCAGCTTAGGCCTAGCGGGGGGCGCGGGCACAGATACGCAGTATTTT	NA	TRBV11-2	TRBJ2-3	TRBD2
CAWRYQGYNEQFF	TGTGCCTGGAGGTACCAGGGATACAATGAGCAGTTCTTC	NA	TRBV30	TRBJ2-1	NA
CSVGQELSEKLFF	TGCAGCGTGGGACAGGAACTGAGCGAAAAACTGTTTTTT	NA	TRBV29-1	TRBJ1-4	TRBD1
CATSDSGQGYSNQPQHF	TGTGCCACCAGTGACTCCGGACAGGGATATAGCAATCAGCCCCAGCATTTT	NA	TRBV24-1	TRBJ1-5	TRBD1
CASSVTGAQETQYF	TGTGCCAGCAGCGTCACGGGGGCCCAAGAGACCCAGTACTTC	NA	TRBV9	TRBJ2-5	NA
CASSPGQGADYEQYF	TGCGCCAGCAGCCCGGGACAGGGGGCCGACTACGAGCAGTACTTC	NA	TRBV4-3	TRBJ2-7	TRBD1
CASSQGPTDTQYF	TGTGCCAGCAGCCAAGGTCCCACAGATACGCAGTATTTT	NA	TRBV4-2	TRBJ2-3	NA
CASSRQGAVSPLHF	TGTGCCAGTAGTAGACAGGGGGCCGTTTCACCCCTCCACTTT	NA	TRBV19	TRBJ1-6	TRBD1
CASSIGQPLWGYTF	TGTGCCAGCAGTATCGGACAACCCCTATGGGGCTACACCTTC	NA	TRBV6-2/TRBV6-3	TRBJ1-2	NA
CASSVAPTGTQSSNEQFF	TGTGCCAGCAGCGTAGCCCCAACCGGGACTCAGAGCTCCAATGAGCAGTTCTTC	NA	TRBV11-3	TRBJ2-1	NA
CASNGQAADTQYF	TGTGCCAGCAACGGACAGGCGGCAGATACGCAGTATTTT	NA	TRBV2	TRBJ2-3	TRBD1
CASSYSRGLRLDEQYF	TGTGCCAGCAGTTACTCAAGGGGACTCCGGTTGGACGAGCAGTACTTC	NA	TRBV6-5	TRBJ2-7	NA
CASSQDHNPGSPLHF	TGTGCCAGCAGCCAAGATCATAATCCGGGATCACCCCTCCACTTT	NA	TRBV4-2	TRBJ1-6	NA
CASSDRQLKNTEAFF	TGTGCCAGCAGTGATCGGCAACTTAAGAACACTGAAGCTTTCTTT	once	TRBV2	TRBJ1-1	NA
CASSPSGTGVPSEQYF	TGTGCCAGCTCACCATCCGGGACAGGGGTTCCCTCCGAGCAGTACTTC	NA	TRBV18	TRBJ2-7	TRBD1
CASSQDEGGTDTQYF	TGTGCCAGCAGCCAAGATGAGGGGGGCACAGATACGCAGTATTTT	NA	TRBV4-2	TRBJ2-3	NA
CASSALGQHNTEAFF	TGTGCCAGCTCGGCTTTAGGACAGCATAACACTGAAGCTTTCTTT	NA	TRBV18	TRBJ1-1	NA
CATSDPGQGADGYTF	TGTGCCACCAGTGATCCGGGACAGGGGGCGGATGGCTACACCTTC	NA	TRBV24-1	TRBJ1-2	TRBD1
CASSLGEGQGMDGYTF	TGTGCCAGCAGCTTAGGGGAGGGACAGGGGATGGATGGCTACACCTTC	NA	TRBV7-8	TRBJ1-2	TRBD1
CASSLGEMNTEAFF	TGTGCCAGCAGCTTAGGGGAGATGAACACTGAAGCTTTCTTT	once	TRBV7-2	TRBJ1-1	NA
CASSLGPSSEQFF	TGTGCCAGCAGTTTAGGCCCCAGCAGTGAGCAGTTCTTC	NA	TRBV12-3/TRBV12-4	TRBJ2-1	NA
CASSLIGQGLNEQFF	TGTGCCAGCAGTTTGATCGGACAGGGATTAAATGAGCAGTTCTTC	NA	TRBV28	TRBJ2-1	TRBD1
CASSGSVGTEGNEKLFF	TGCGCCAGCAGCGGGTCCGTGGGAACAGAAGGGAATGAAAAACTGTTTTTT	NA	TRBV4-1	TRBJ1-4	NA
CASSDSVELFF	TGTGCCAGCAGTGACTCGGTAGAGCTGTTTTTT	NA	TRBV6-4	TRBJ2-2	NA
CASSWGFEGTEAFF	TGCGCCAGCAGTTGGGGGTTTGAGGGGACTGAAGCTTTCTTT	once	TRBV5-1	TRBJ1-1	NA
CATSRSGAVSSYNEQFF	TGTGCCACCAGCAGATCAGGAGCGGTGAGCTCCTACAATGAGCAGTTCTTC	NA	TRBV15	TRBJ2-1	NA
CASGEGGLNYGYTF	TGTGCCAGCGGGGAGGGCGGACTAAACTATGGCTACACCTTC	NA	TRBV9	TRBJ1-2	NA
CASSPGTAKNSPLHF	TGTGCCAGCAGCCCCGGGACGGCGAAAAATTCACCCCTCCACTTT	NA	TRBV6-6	TRBJ1-6	NA
CASSIGQGEQFF	TGTGCCAGCAGTATTGGACAGGGCGAGCAGTTCTTC	once	TRBV6-5	TRBJ2-1	TRBD1
CAIGDGSYEQYF	TGTGCCATAGGGGACGGCTCCTACGAGCAGTACTTC	NA	TRBV19	TRBJ2-7	NA
CASSKVWGAFGNTIYF	TGTGCCAGCAGCAAAGTCTGGGGGGCTTTCGGAAACACCATATATTTT	once	TRBV21-1	TRBJ1-3	NA
CASSVMGQGVYQPQHF	TGTGCCAGTAGTGTAATGGGACAGGGTGTTTATCAGCCCCAGCATTTT	once	TRBV19	TRBJ1-5	TRBD1
CASSSGVTGNTIYF	TGTGCCAGCAGCTCGGGGGTGACTGGAAACACCATATATTTT	NA	TRBV5-6	TRBJ1-3	NA
CAWSIGDIDTQYF	TGTGCCTGGAGTATCGGGGACATAGATACGCAGTATTTT	NA	TRBV30	TRBJ2-3	NA
CASSFGGRYNQPQHF	TGTGCCAGCAGTTTCGGTGGACGGTACAATCAGCCCCAGCATTTT	NA	TRBV27	TRBJ1-5	NA
CASSQAGQGNTGELFF	TGTGCCAGCAGCCAAGCGGGACAGGGGAACACCGGGGAGCTGTTTTTT	NA	TRBV3-1/TRBV3-2	TRBJ2-2	TRBD1
CASRGTGTYEQYF	TGTGCCAGCAGGGGGACAGGGACCTACGAGCAGTACTTC	NA	TRBV6-5	TRBJ2-7	TRBD1
CASSLGRESYEQYF	TGTGCCAGCAGCTTAGGGAGGGAGTCCTACGAGCAGTACTTC	NA	TRBV7-2	TRBJ2-7	NA
CASSEEGLSTDTQYF	TGTGCCAGCAGTGAAGAGGGACTTAGCACAGATACGCAGTATTTT	NA	TRBV6-1	TRBJ2-3	NA
CATSDLPLGPQHF	TGTGCCACCAGTGATCTCCCCCTGGGGCCCCAGCATTTT	NA	TRBV24-1	TRBJ1-5	NA
CASSGTGDFYGYTF	TGTGCCAGCAGCGGGACAGGGGATTTCTATGGCTACACCTTC	NA	TRBV2	TRBJ1-2	TRBD1
CASGRTGEETQYF	TGTGCTAGTGGACGGACAGGGGAAGAGACCCAGTACTTC	NA	TRBV12-5	TRBJ2-5	TRBD1
CASSPPGQGSLGEQYF	TGTGCCAGCTCACCACCGGGACAGGGATCTCTCGGTGAGCAGTACTTC	NA	TRBV18	TRBJ2-7	TRBD1
CASSPGPADRGPDTQYF	TGTGCCAGCAGCCCAGGCCCCGCTGACAGGGGGCCGGATACGCAGTATTTT	NA	TRBV28	TRBJ2-3	TRBD1
CASSFRTGAQGELFF	TGTGCCAGCAGCTTCCGGACAGGGGCCCAGGGGGAGCTGTTTTTT	NA	TRBV7-3	TRBJ2-2	TRBD1
CASSLPQTGGTYEQYF	TGTGCCAGCAGCCTACCCCAGACAGGGGGAACCTACGAGCAGTACTTC	NA	TRBV5-4	TRBJ2-7	TRBD1
CASSSDAVSYNEQFF	TGCGCCAGCAGCTCGGACGCTGTGTCCTACAATGAGCAGTTCTTC	NA	TRBV5-1	TRBJ2-1	NA
CASSQERGQGSWGNTIYF	TGTGCCAGCAGCCAAGAGAGGGGACAGGGTAGTTGGGGAAACACCATATATTTT	NA	TRBV4-2	TRBJ1-3	TRBD1
CASSGGPGTDTQYF	TGTGCCAGCAGTGGGGGGCCTGGCACAGATACGCAGTATTTT	NA	TRBV6-4	TRBJ2-3	NA
CASSKGQSAPIQYF	TGTGCCAGCAGTAAGGGACAGTCGGCTCCGATTCAGTACTTC	NA	TRBV6-5	TRBJ2-4	TRBD1
CASSSPDRSYGYTF	TGTGCCAGCAGCTCCCCGGACAGGTCCTATGGCTACACCTTC	NA	TRBV5-6	TRBJ1-2	TRBD1